This TCR beta chain is drawn from a study of blood T cell repertoires in COVID-19. The junction had 12 bases not matched to a gene; V was cut back by 6 bases and J by 4 bases. This CDR3 has 16 residues. Germline CDR1 and CDR2: MGHRA and YSYEKL. Participants, about 18 to 90 years old, spanned 24 US areas. Only in-frame clones appear in the TCRdb table, and some are missing; sequencing was by immunoSEQ multiplex PCR. The data contain over 250,000 clones, around 89% of them seen just once; the ten biggest clones take up approximately 2%. The sequenced sample was PBMCs or T cells enriched from blood (not recorded which). This chain uses TRBV4-1 with TRBJ1-1; 9 bases agree with TRBD1. The receptor was isolated from a woman aged 60-70 years in a cohort exposed to, infected with or recovered from COVID-19 (not recorded which). In nucleotides, the CDR3 is TGCGCCAGCAGTAAACCACAGGGGGCGGGAGGCACTGAAGCTTTCTTT. Protein: CASSKPQGAGGTEAFF.